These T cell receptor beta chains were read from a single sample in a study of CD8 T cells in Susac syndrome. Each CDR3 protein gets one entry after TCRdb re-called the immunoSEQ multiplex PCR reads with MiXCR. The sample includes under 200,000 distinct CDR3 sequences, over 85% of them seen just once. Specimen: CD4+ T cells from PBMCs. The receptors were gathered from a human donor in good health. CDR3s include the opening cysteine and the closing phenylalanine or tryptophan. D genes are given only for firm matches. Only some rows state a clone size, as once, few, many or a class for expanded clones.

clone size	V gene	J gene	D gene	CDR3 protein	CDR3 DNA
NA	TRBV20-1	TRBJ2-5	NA	CSASRNQETQYF	TGCAGTGCAAGCAGGAACCAAGAGACCCAGTACTTC
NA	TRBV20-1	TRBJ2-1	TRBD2	CSAPGTSGPDAAGEQFF	TGCAGTGCTCCCGGGACTAGCGGGCCAGATGCGGCCGGAGAGCAGTTCTTC
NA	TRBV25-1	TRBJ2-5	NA	CASSGAGGQETQYF	TGTGCCAGCAGTGGCGCAGGGGGGCAAGAGACCCAGTACTTC
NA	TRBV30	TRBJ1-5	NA	CAWSGVYSNQPQHF	TGTGCCTGGAGCGGGGTCTATAGCAATCAGCCCCAGCATTTT
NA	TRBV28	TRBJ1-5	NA	CASRGPRAMAPQHF	TGTGCCAGCAGGGGACCGAGGGCAATGGCGCCCCAGCATTTT
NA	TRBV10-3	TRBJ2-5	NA	CAISESGETQYF	TGTGCCATCAGTGAGTCGGGGGAGACCCAGTACTTC
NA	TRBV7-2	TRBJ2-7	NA	CASSRTGQYEQYF	TGTGCCAGCAGCCGGACGGGACAATACGAGCAGTACTTC
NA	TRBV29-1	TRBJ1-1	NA	CSAIREGMSAFF	TGCAGCGCCATACGCGAAGGGATGAGCGCTTTCTTT
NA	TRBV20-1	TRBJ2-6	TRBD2	CSARDPTSGSSGANVLTF	TGCAGTGCTAGAGACCCAACTAGCGGGAGTTCAGGGGCCAACGTCCTGACTTTC
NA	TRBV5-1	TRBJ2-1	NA	CASSEDSSYNEQFF	TGCGCCAGCAGTGAGGACAGCTCCTACAATGAGCAGTTCTTC
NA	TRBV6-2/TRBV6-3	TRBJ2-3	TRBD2	CASSYTSGTQYF	TGTGCCAGCAGCTACACTAGCGGGACGCAGTATTTT
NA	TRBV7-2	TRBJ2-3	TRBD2	CASSLWEGGADTQYF	TGTGCCAGCAGCTTATGGGAGGGCGGGGCAGATACGCAGTATTTT
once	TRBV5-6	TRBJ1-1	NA	CASSSVRGLNTEAFF	TGTGCCAGCAGCTCCGTGCGGGGGCTGAACACTGAAGCTTTCTTT
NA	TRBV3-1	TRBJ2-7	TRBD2	CASSQAWRGGQYEQYF	TGTGCCAGCAGCCAAGCTTGGCGGGGGGGCCAGTACGAGCAGTACTTC
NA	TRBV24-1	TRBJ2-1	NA	CATSVRDGAYNEQFF	TGTGCCACCAGTGTAAGAGACGGGGCCTACAATGAGCAGTTCTTC
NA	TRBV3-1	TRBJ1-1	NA	CASSLDGGNTEAFF	TGTGCCAGCAGCCTCGACGGCGGGAACACTGAAGCTTTCTTT
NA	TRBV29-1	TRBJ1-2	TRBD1	CSVEELTGVGYTF	TGCAGCGTTGAAGAGTTGACAGGGGTCGGCTACACCTTC
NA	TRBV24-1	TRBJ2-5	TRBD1	CATGTGAQETQYF	TGTGCCACCGGTACAGGGGCCCAAGAGACCCAGTACTTC
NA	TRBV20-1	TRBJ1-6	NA	CSVGGSGSPLHF	TGCAGTGTAGGGGGTTCAGGTTCACCCCTCCACTTT
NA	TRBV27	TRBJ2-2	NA	CASSLRGPNTGELFF	TGTGCCAGCAGTTTGAGGGGCCCGAACACCGGGGAGCTGTTTTTT
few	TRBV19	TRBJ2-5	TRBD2	CASSPGLAETQYF	TGTGCCAGTAGTCCCGGACTAGCTGAGACCCAGTACTTC
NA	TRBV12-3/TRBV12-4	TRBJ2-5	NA	CASSLGALGETQYF	TGTGCCAGCAGTTTAGGCGCGCTAGGGGAGACCCAGTACTTC